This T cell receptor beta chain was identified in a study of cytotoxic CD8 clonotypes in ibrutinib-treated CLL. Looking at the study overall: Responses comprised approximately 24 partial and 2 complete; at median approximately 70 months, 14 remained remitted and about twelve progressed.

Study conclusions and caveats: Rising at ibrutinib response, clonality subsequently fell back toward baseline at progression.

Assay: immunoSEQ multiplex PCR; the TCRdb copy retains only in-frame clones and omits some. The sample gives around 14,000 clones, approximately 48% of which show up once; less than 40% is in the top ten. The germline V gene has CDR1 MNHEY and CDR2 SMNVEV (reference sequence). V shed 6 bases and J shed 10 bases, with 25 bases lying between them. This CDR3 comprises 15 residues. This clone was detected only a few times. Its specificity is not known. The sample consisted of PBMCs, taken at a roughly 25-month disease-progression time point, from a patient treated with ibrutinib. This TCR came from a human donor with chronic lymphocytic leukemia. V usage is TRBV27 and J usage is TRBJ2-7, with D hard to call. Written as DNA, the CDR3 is TGTGCCAGCAGGGCCGGTCTCTGGGCAGGAGACCATCAGTACTTC. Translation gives CASRAGLWAGDHQYF.